The present T cell receptor beta chain was sequenced within a study of siplizumab effects on memory and regulatory T cells. It was at 37°C and for 6 to 7 days that the mixed lymphocyte reaction cells were cocultured. The CDR3 is 13 residues long. Trimming removed 3 bases at V and 4 bases at J, with 7 bases between. The V gene's germline CDR1 is SEHNR and CDR2 FQNEAQ (reference sequence). Notes on this clone: Its antigen is not known.

Sequencing was performed with immunoSEQ multiplex PCR; in TCRdb, only in-frame clones are kept and a portion is missing. The table includes about 13,000 clones, 30% to 40% detected once. This receptor was identified in a human donor in good health; the cells came from an allogeneic mixed lymphocyte reaction. Input material: CFSE-low (dividing) CD8+ T cells sorted from an allogeneic mixed lymphocyte reaction. The gene calls are TRBV7-9 and TRBJ1-3, with D perhaps TRBD1 (6 bases). CDR3 residues: CASSFGQGNTIYF. The CDR3 DNA follows: TGTGCCAGCAGCTTTGGACAGGGAAACACCATATATTTT. The full variable domain, its missing parts supplied by reference TRBV7-9 and TRBJ1-3, is DTGVSQNPRHKITKRGQNVTFRCDPISEHNRLYWYRQTLGQGPEFLTYFQNEAQLEKSRLLSDRFSAERPKGSFSTLEIQRTEQGDSAMYLCASSFGQGNTIYFGEGSWLTVV.